These 7 T cell receptor beta chains came from one sample sequenced in a study of blood T cell repertoires in COVID-19. The table came from immunoSEQ multiplex PCR; TCRdb's copy has only in-frame clones and leaves some out. This sample has more than 300,000 clones, with around 89% found just once. The sequenced material came from PBMCs or T cells enriched from blood (not recorded which). The source of these receptors is a woman aged 18-30 years who had recovered from COVID-19.

The genes are TRBV27 and TRBJ2-3, with TRBD2 matching 9 bases. Germline CDR1 MNHEY, CDR2 SMNVEV (reference sequence). The CDR3 length is 14 residues. Unmatched junction bases numbered 1, after V lost 6 bases and J lost 0 bases. CDR3 DNA: TGTGCCAGCAGGACTAGCGGTAGCACAGATACGCAGTATTTT. Translating it yields CASRTSGSTDTQYF.

The genes are TRBV2 and TRBJ1-4; D gene uncertain. The CDR3 length is 15 residues. Trimming took 8 bases from V and 0 from J, leaving 13 bases between them. Germline values: CDR1 SNHLY, CDR2 FYNNEI. The CDR3 sequence is CASQAEAATNEKLFF. The CDR3 coding sequence is TGTGCCAGCCAGGCAGAAGCTGCAACTAATGAAAAACTGTTTTTT.

The gene calls are TRBV18 and TRBJ1-6; 7 nucleotides line up with TRBD1. The J segment lost 5 bases and the V segment lost 6 bases, leaving 7 bases of the junction unmatched. Germline V gene lookup returns CDR1 KGHSH and CDR2 LQKENI. The CDR3 loop spans 15 amino acids. The CDR3 bases are TGTGCCAGCTCCGTAGACAGGGTTGATAATTCACCCCTCCACTTT. Protein sequence: CASSVDRVDNSPLHF.

The rearrangement uses TRBV19 and TRBJ1-5; 7 nucleotides line up with TRBD1. This CDR3 comprises 14 residues. The V gene end was trimmed by 3 bases and the J gene end by 4 bases; junction bases not matched to a gene: 3. CDR1 is LNHDA and CDR2 is SQIVND in the germline V gene (reference sequence). Here the CDR3 reads CASSITGANQPQHF. DNA of the CDR3: TGTGCCAGTAGTATTACAGGGGCGAATCAGCCCCAGCATTTT.

This clone was recorded once. The CDR3 sequence: CASSEPGIGGYTF. The CDR3 nucleotides read TGTGCCAGCAGTGAACCAGGGATAGGTGGCTACACCTTC. This chain connects TRBV6-1 to TRBJ1-2, with a weak D call TRBD1 (5 bases). This CDR3 is built from 13 residues. V was cut by 2 bases and J by 7 bases, with 11 bases left in between. Germline V gene lookup returns CDR1 MNHNS and CDR2 SASEGT.

The chain has TRBV6-5 and TRBJ2-1, with a tentative D call TRBD1 (5 bases). Trimming removed 2 bases at V and 6 bases at J, with 17 bases between. CDR1 MNHEY and CDR2 SVGAGI come from the germline V gene. The CDR3 is 16 residues long. CDR3 sequence (DNA): TGTGCCAGCAGTTACGGGATCGACAGAAAGGGCAATGAGCAGTTCTTC. It is translated as CASSYGIDRKGNEQFF.

The genes are TRBV28 and TRBJ1-5; 9 nucleotides match TRBD1. Looked up from germline, CDR1 is MDHEN and CDR2 is SYDVKM. V was clipped by 8 bases and J by 5 bases; unmatched bases: 4. The CDR3 extends over 13 amino acids. In nucleotides, the CDR3 is TGTGCCAGCCGGGACAGGGTGGATCAGCCCCAGCATTTT. Protein sequence: CASRDRVDQPQHF.